This T cell receptor beta chain was identified during a study of radiotherapy plus CTLA-4 blockade in lung cancer. Study-wide results and limits: In blood, after radiotherapy plus ipilimumab, tumor-derived TCR clones expanded.

Enrolled patients, whose metastatic non-small-cell lung cancer was chemo-refractory, received focal radiation plus CTLA-4 blockade with ipilimumab. A word on this clone: No antigen is known for it.

Profiling relied on immunoSEQ multiplex PCR, and the TCRdb table lists in-frame clones only, not all of them. The profile shows some 96,000 clones, approximately 86% of them singletons. The CDR3 runs to 18 residues. The germline CDR1 and CDR2 sequences are SGHRS and YFSETQ. Trimming took 0 bases from V and 0 from J, leaving 16 bases between them. The gene calls are TRBV5-1 and TRBJ2-1; D tentatively reads TRBD1 or TRBD2 (6 bases each). The TCR comes from a human donor with non-small cell lung cancer that progressed on radiotherapy plus ipilimumab. The sample consisted of peripheral blood, taken from a patient treated with radiotherapy plus ipilimumab. The CDR3 DNA reads as TGCGCCAGCAGCTTGGTCGGGGGCACCCTTGGCTCCTACAATGAGCAGTTCTTC. This sequence encodes CASSLVGGTLGSYNEQFF.